This TCR beta chain was found in a study of cytomegalovirus exposure and HLA in healthy donors. Primers: 60 Vbeta forward and 13 Jbeta reverse. Clones were read by immunoSEQ multiplex PCR, and TCRdb kept only the in-frame ones, dropping some. Of roughly 120,000 clones listed, 80% are singletons. CDR1 is LNHDA, CDR2 SQIVND, per germline (reference sequence). V dropped 3 bases and J dropped 2 bases, with 11 bases sitting between them. The CDR3 has 14 residues. Material for sequencing was PBMCs. This rearrangement joins TRBV19 to TRBJ2-7; possible D gene TRBD1, 6 bases. The receptor's source is a male donor in good health and CMV-seronegative. For the CDR3, the DNA is TGTGCCAGTAGTATCGTTCAGGGGACCTACGAGCAGTACTTC. The encoded protein is CASSIVQGTYEQYF.